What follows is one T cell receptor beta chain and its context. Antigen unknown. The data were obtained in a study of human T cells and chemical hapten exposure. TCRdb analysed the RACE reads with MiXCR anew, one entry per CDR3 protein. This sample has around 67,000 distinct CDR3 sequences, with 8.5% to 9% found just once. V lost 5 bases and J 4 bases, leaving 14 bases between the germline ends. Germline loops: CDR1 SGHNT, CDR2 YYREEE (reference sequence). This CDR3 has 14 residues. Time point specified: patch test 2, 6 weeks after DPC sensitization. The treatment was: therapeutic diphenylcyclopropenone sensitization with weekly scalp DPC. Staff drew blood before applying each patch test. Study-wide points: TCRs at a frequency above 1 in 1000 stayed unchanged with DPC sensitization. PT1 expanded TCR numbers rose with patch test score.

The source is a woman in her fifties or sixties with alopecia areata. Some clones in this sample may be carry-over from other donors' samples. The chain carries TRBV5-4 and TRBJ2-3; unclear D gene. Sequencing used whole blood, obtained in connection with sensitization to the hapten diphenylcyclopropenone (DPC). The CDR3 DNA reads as TGTGCCAGCAGTTCTTCACCTGTTGCAGATACGCAGTATTTT. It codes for CASSSSPVADTQYF.